This T cell receptor (beta chain) was identified during a study of T cell repertoires in cytomegalovirus infection. The wider study: Carrying CMV and the relevant HLA type showed in public TCR beta signatures. Study results and caveats: Ex vivo responses were dominated by HLA-C-restricted CMV-specific TCR beta clonotypes. The cumulative frequency of public TCR beta families distinguished individuals who carried CMV together with the relevant HLA.

As concerns this clonotype: The antigen remains unidentified.

TCRdb reprocessed the reads with MiXCR, giving one entry per CDR3 protein. Altogether 450,000 to 650,000 distinct CDR3 sequences are present, about 40% being singletons, with the ten largest covering 48%. CDR3 length: 13 amino acids. V lost 6 bases to trimming and J lost 3 bases, with 11 bases between them. Germline lookup yields CDR1 WSHSY and CDR2 SAAADI. The clonotype was recovered from a human donor in good health (CMV status not recorded). Some clones in this sample may be carry-over from other donors' samples. The chain links TRBV10-2 to TRBJ1-1, with D possibly TRBD1 on 6 matching bases. Sequencing was performed on cultured PBMCs, taken from culture after CMV antigen stimulation. CDR3 sequence reads: CASRAGADTEAFF. The CDR3 region has the DNA TGCGCCAGCAGAGCAGGGGCCGACACTGAAGCTTTCTTT.